This T cell receptor (beta chain) was profiled in a study of identical twins. The CDR3 is 12 amino acids. From germline, CDR1 is DFQATT and CDR2 SNEGSKA (reference sequence). Between the trimmed V and J ends, which lost 3 bases and 6 bases, there was a span of 11 bases. A universal primer site was incorporated via template switching, and the cDNA contained unique molecular identifiers. TCRdb re-called the 5' RACE reads through MiXCR, storing one row per CDR3 protein. The sample includes around 1.7 million distinct CDR3 sequences, about 31% of them seen just once. Material: cord blood. The sequence derives from a newborn girl in good health. The genes are TRBV20-1 and TRBJ1-1; no clear D. The CDR3 sequence: CSASYDTPEAFF. The CDR3 DNA follows: TGCAGTGCTAGTTATGATACTCCTGAAGCTTTCTTT.